The T cell receptor (beta chain) described here comes from a study of T cell repertoires in aging, cancer and after chemotherapy (dated by TCRdb to between 2018 and 2020). Study-wide context: The donors fell into six age groups ranging from 30 or younger to 70 or older, and each group had at least three individuals. The cohort comprised 200 to 250 cancer patients, 85 to 94 with hematological and fewer than 140 with solid cancers, plus 95 healthy donors as a reference group. In total, the full dataset held 8.9 million or so TCR reads. To look at immunoaging and at how T cells reconstitute after chemotherapy, the study profiled TCR beta repertoires in peripheral blood from both healthy donors and cancer patients. Paired pre- and post-chemotherapy samples in the hematological group came from chronic lymphocytic leukemia patients treated with fludarabine- or bendamustine-based regimens. Findings and caveats that apply to the study as a whole: In healthy donors, the decline in TCR diversity with age was mainly due to loss of richness, whereas in cancer patients loss of evenness also played a role. According to the authors, the repertoire data do not allow conclusions to be drawn about immunological memory after chemotherapy. Compared with age-matched healthy donors, untreated patients with either hematological or solid cancers had significantly lower TCR diversity in the blood along with higher clonality. In both cancer cohorts, the median generation probability rose over the chemotherapy interval, which suggests that the repertoire was reconstituted through rebound thymic output. Hematological cancer patients had infiltration of lymphoid organs, and this infiltration may itself impair thymic emigration or peripheral T cell expansion.

TCR beta rearrangements were amplified from genomic DNA isolated from peripheral blood, not from sorted cells or RNA. Comments on this clonotype: No cognate antigen has been identified for it. The record has no base qualities; no much larger clone is one base away.

Rearranged TRB sequences spanning V, D and J segments were amplified in a multiplex touch-down PCR with a mixed TRB-A/B primer pool. Two consecutive PCR reactions with Phusion HS II polymerase added Illumina adapters and sample indices to the amplicons. The amplicons were purified from gel with the NucleoSpin Gel and PCR Clean-up kit and then assessed with Qubit and an Agilent 2100 Bioanalyzer. Sequencing of libraries was carried out on an Illumina MiSeq in 600-cycle, single-indexed, paired-end runs. As for the original processing: MiXCR versions 2.12 and 3.0.5 were used to process the TRB sequences. A clone was defined as each unique CDR3 nucleotide sequence, and only productive sequences supported by at least two reads were kept. The repertoire metrics were Shannon diversity, evenness, clonality (calculated as one minus evenness), and diversity profiles parameterized by alpha from 0 to 5. The IGoR algorithm was used to calculate generation probabilities of clones in the paired pre- and post-chemotherapy samples. The raw public data were reprocessed by TCRdb itself: fastp quality trimming at Q25, MiXCR clonotype calling, in-frame beta chains only. Rows are unified per CDR3 protein, each entry keeping the most common DNA and genes. Here the V and J calls rest on TCRdb's processing, not on the authors' analysis. This sample lists thousands of distinct CDR3 sequences; about 20% were detected once. The ten biggest clones cover about 8% of the sample.

Looking up the germline V gene (reference sequence) yields CDR1 DFQATT and CDR2 SNEGSKA. V is pared back by 3 bases and J by 2 bases, with 11 bases lying between the germline termini. The CDR3 starts with the cysteine, ends with the phenylalanine, and has 13 residues. Only CDR3 DNA is held: 39 bases, read in frame from base 1. The chain is assembled from TRBV20-1 and TRBJ2-7; the D gene is possibly TRBD1 or TRBD2, with 5 bases matching each. The receptor's source is a human donor with a blood cancer. The sequenced sample consisted of blood. The DNA sequence is TGCAGTGCTAGCTCGGGACCAACCTACGAGCAGTACTTC. It encodes CSASSGPTYEQYF.